These 24 T cell receptor beta chains were all obtained from the same sample, sequenced in a study of tumor-infiltrating lymphocytes in primary liver carcinoma. Starting material of around 490 ng total RNA yielded TCR beta cDNA via a constant-region primer. Library construction for TCR beta comprised three nested multiplex PCR rounds performed with slightly modified ARM-PCR. The first two PCR rounds used TRBV1-TRBV30 forward primers with a C-beta reverse primer, 9 to 11 cycles each. TCRdb itself ran the multiplex PCR reads through MiXCR, one entry per CDR3 protein. The table has roughly 100,000 distinct CDR3 sequences, approximately 80% seen once. Both RNA and DNA were isolated together from 20-30 mg of bulk tissue that had not been sorted. Sequencing input: liver tumor tissue from sampling region 3. Subset described: tumor region T3, left-lateral pole. The receptors originated from a man aged 35-49 years with primary liver carcinoma and hepatitis B virus infection.

Turning to this clonotype: At one end, the junction sequence differs from germline, possibly due to a read error. The V call is TRBV5-1, the J call TRBJ2-3; a weak D match, TRBD2 (6 bases). Germline V gene lookup returns CDR1 SGHRS and CDR2 YFSETQ. CDR3 length: 15 residues. CDR3 protein: CTSKAPGLSTDTQYF. CDR3 nucleotide sequence: TGTACCAGCAAAGCCCCGGGACTTAGCACAGATACGCAGTATTTT.

On this clonotype itself: Compared with germline, one end of the junction differs, possibly owing to a read error. The chain carries TRBV10-3 and TRBJ2-1; 10 positions match TRBD1. The CDR3 totals 15 residues. Germline V gives CDR1 ENHRY, CDR2 SYGVKD. The CDR3 DNA follows: TGTGTCATCAGAACCGGGACAGGGGCCTACAATGAGCAGTTCTTC. Translating it yields CVIRTGTGAYNEQFF.

This clonotype was picked up a small number of times. V gene TRBV18 combines with J gene TRBJ2-1, with TRBD2 matching over 7 bases. With V trimmed by 1 base and J by 1 base, 1 base remained unmatched. Germline-derived CDR1 and CDR2 are KGHSH and LQKENI. CDR3 length: 15 amino acids. Here the CDR3 DNA reads TGTGCCAGCTCACCACTAGCGGGTTCCTACAATGAGCAGTTCTTC. Translated: CASSPLAGSYNEQFF. Using reference TRBV18 and TRBJ2-1 for the parts outside the CDR3, the full variable domain is NAGVMQNPRHLVRRRGQEARLRCSPMKGHSHVYWYRQLPEEGLKFMVYLQKENIIDESGMPKERFSAEFPKEGPSILRIQQVVRGDSAAYFCASSPLAGSYNEQFFGPGTRLTVL.

There are many counts of this clonotype. The chain joins TRBV29-1 to TRBJ1-1; a weak D match, TRBD1 (5 bases). CDR1 is SQVTM, CDR2 ANQGSEA, per germline. V lost 6 bases and J 5 bases, leaving 22 bases between the germline ends. This CDR3 comprises 15 residues. CDR3 in amino acids: CSVGPGWGMRTEAFF. In DNA form, the CDR3 reads TGCAGCGTAGGTCCAGGGTGGGGGATGAGGACTGAAGCTTTCTTT.

Turning to this clonotype: It may be a read error: a sequence one base away is much more abundant. The V gene is TRBV5-1, the J gene TRBJ2-7, with a weak D call TRBD1 (5 bases). CDR3 length equals 16 residues. Trimming pared 6 bases from V and 4 bases from J, leaving 23 bases between. Per the germline V gene, CDR1 is SGHRS and CDR2 is YFSETQ. CDR3 coding DNA: TGCGCCAGCAACCTTAACTCAGGGTCTGTCTTGTACGAGCAGTACTTC. Encoded protein: CASNLNSGSVLYEQYF.

As regards this clonotype: At one boundary the junction diverges from the germline segment, which might be a read error. This rearrangement joins TRBV10-2 to TRBJ2-7, with 8 nucleotides matching TRBD1. There are 14 residues in the CDR3. In germline, CDR1 is WSHSY, CDR2 SAAADI. CDR3 loop: CATYTTGDTYGQYF. The DNA for the CDR3 is TGCGCCACATACACGACAGGGGATACCTACGGGCAGTACTTC.

About this clonotype: In this CDR3 the conserved last residue, phenylalanine or tryptophan, is missing, so a read error is likely. J is TRBJ2-2 and V is TRBV29-1; the match to TRBD1 covers 7 bases. Germline loops: CDR1 SQVTM, CDR2 ANQGSEA. The CDR3 runs to 13 residues. The CDR3 is CSVEITGAGELFI. The CDR3 DNA reads as TGCAGTGTTGAGATAACAGGGGCCGGGGAGCTGTTTATT.

With regard to this clonotype: Because the CDR3 is missing its conserved closing phenylalanine or tryptophan, this is likely a read error. J is TRBJ2-2 and V is TRBV29-1, with a possible D match to TRBD2 (5 bases). Germline CDR1 and CDR2: SQVTM and ANQGSEA. This CDR3 has 11 residues. The CDR3 loop reads CSAKENGVLFV. The CDR3 region has the DNA TGCAGCGCCAAGGAGAACGGGGTGCTGTTTGTT.

V gene TRBV28 combines with J gene TRBJ2-5; a possible D gene is TRBD1 (5 bases). Germline loops: CDR1 MDHEN, CDR2 SYDVKM. The CDR3 has 15 amino acids. V was trimmed by 7 bases and J by 11 bases, leaving 26 bases between them. CDR3 residues: CASTLGARNQESQYF. Written as DNA, the CDR3 is TGTGCCAGCACCCTTGGGGCCAGGAACCAAGAGTCTCAGTACTTC.

In the case of this clonotype: One end of the junction varies from germline; a read error may be responsible. This rearrangement joins TRBV24-1 to TRBJ2-7; D is tentatively TRBD1 or TRBD2 (5 bases each). Looked up from germline, CDR1 is KGHDR and CDR2 is SFDVKD. There are 13 residues in the CDR3. The CDR3 spells CDTTPGRTYEQYF. For the CDR3, the DNA is TGTGACACCACCCCGGGACGGACTTACGAACAGTACTTC.

Comment on this clonotype: At one end the junction does not follow the germline gene, possibly because of a read error. The chain joins TRBV5-4 to TRBJ2-5; D possibly uses TRBD1 or TRBD2 (5 bases each). There are 14 residues in the CDR3. Germline CDR1 and CDR2: SGHNT and YYREEE (reference sequence). The CDR3, as DNA: TGTGTCAGCAGCTTGGCCGGGGCGCAAGAGACCCATTACTTC. It is translated as CVSSLAGAQETHYF. Complete variable domain (other parts from reference TRBV5-4 and TRBJ2-5): ETGVTQSPTHLIKTRGQQVTLRCSSQSGHNTVSWYQQALGQGPQFIFQYYREEENGRGNFPPRFSGLQFPNYSSELNVNALELDDSALYLCVSSLAGAQETHYFGPGTRLLVL.

Remarks on this clonotype: At one end the junction does not follow the germline gene, possibly because of a read error. The genes are TRBV6-5 and TRBJ2-3, with a tentative D call TRBD2 (5 bases). Germline CDR1 and CDR2: MNHEY and SVGAGI. The length of the CDR3 is 15 residues. CDR3: CASIYSPVGGDMQYF. CDR3 coding DNA: TGTGCCAGCATTTACTCGCCAGTTGGAGGTGATATGCAGTATTTT.

As concerns this clonotype: It is likely a read error, because the conserved phenylalanine at the end of the CDR3 is missing. The DNA is omitted, as the CDR3 cannot be located on it reliably, and the CDR3 follows TCRdb's listing. This chain links TRBV6-5 with TRBJ2-1; the tabulated D call, TRBD2, remains unverified against the DNA. In germline, CDR1 is MNHEY, CDR2 SVGAGI. Ends included, the CDR3 has 16 residues. The chain's CDR3 is CVSSYSGAGVRNEQFS.

The rearrangement joins TRBV5-4 to TRBJ2-1; D may correspond to TRBD1 or TRBD2 (5 bases each). V lost 5 bases and J lost 7, with 19 bases in between. The CDR3 runs 15 residues. Germline values: CDR1 SGHNT, CDR2 YYREEE (reference sequence). Here the CDR3 DNA reads TGTGCCAGCAGTCTCGTCGTGGGGGATTATAATGAGCAGTTCTTC. This gives the protein CASSLVVGDYNEQFF. Combining the CDR3 with reference TRBV5-4 and TRBJ2-1 gives the whole variable domain ETGVTQSPTHLIKTRGQQVTLRCSSQSGHNTVSWYQQALGQGPQFIFQYYREEENGRGNFPPRFSGLQFPNYSSELNVNALELDDSALYLCASSLVVGDYNEQFFGPGTRLTVL.

A remark on this clonotype: A junction end diverges from the germline sequence, so it may reflect a read error. The V gene is TRBV4-3, the J gene TRBJ2-1; TRBD2 is a possible D gene (6 bases). Germline assignment: CDR1 LGHNA and CDR2 YSLEER. There are 16 residues in the CDR3. CDR3 sequence: CASSQDRSGFHSERFF. CDR3 nucleotide sequence: TGTGCCAGTAGCCAAGATAGGAGCGGGTTTCACAGTGAGCGGTTCTTC.

A word on this clonotype: Relative to the germline gene, one junction end is altered; a read error may explain this. This chain uses TRBV29-1 with TRBJ2-7, with TRBD2 identical over 7 bases. The CDR3 is made up of 15 amino acids. The germline gives CDR1 SQVTM, CDR2 ANQGSEA. The CDR3 DNA is TGCGGCGTTGAAGATCCTGGCGGGAGCTCCTATGAGCAGTATTTC. Amino acids: CGVEDPGGSSYEQYF.

This clonotype was seen only a few times. The chain links TRBV11-2 to TRBJ2-6, with 8 bases aligning to TRBD1. The germline gives CDR1 SGHAT, CDR2 FQNNGV. CDR3 length: 21 amino acids. J gave up 1 base and V 5 bases, and 19 bases lay outside the gene matches. CDR3 sequence (DNA): TGTGCCAGCAGCATGGTGGGAGACAGGGGCATTTCCCTATCTGGGGCCAACGTCCTGACTTTC. As protein: CASSMVGDRGISLSGANVLTF.

This rearrangement joins TRBV29-1 to TRBJ2-5, with D maybe TRBD2 (6 bases). The ends were cut back, 7 bases at V and 4 bases at J, with 19 bases in the middle. The germline CDR1 and CDR2 sequences are SQVTM and ANQGSEA. This CDR3 has 14 residues. CDR3 bases: TGCAGCGATATACTAGTGGGAGGAGTAGAGACCCAGTACTTC. Translating it yields CSDILVGGVETQYF.

On this clonotype itself: A read error may produce the germline difference seen at one junction end. The chain employs TRBV29-1 and TRBJ1-5, with unresolved D. The CDR3 loop spans 13 amino acids. The germline gives CDR1 SQVTM, CDR2 ANQGSEA. CDR3 residues: CSVVEQINQSQHF. The DNA for the CDR3 is TGTAGCGTTGTCGAACAGATCAATCAGTCCCAGCATTTT.

This clonotype was seen at least ten times. This chain uses TRBV24-1 with TRBJ2-3; 10 nucleotides match TRBD2. J lost 2 bases, V lost 3 bases, and 7 bases had no gene match. The CDR3 length is 17 residues. In germline, CDR1 is KGHDR, CDR2 SFDVKD. The CDR3 protein is CATSDVPSGRNTDTQYF. As DNA, the CDR3 is TGTGCCACCAGTGATGTACCTAGCGGGAGAAACACAGATACGCAGTATTTT.

Concerning this clonotype itself: An end of the junction differs from the germline gene, which may be a read error. V gene TRBV12-3 or TRBV12-4 combines with J gene TRBJ1-1; D gene ambiguous. The CDR3 contains 14 residues. CDR3 sequence: CASGSKGSNTEAFF. The CDR3 bases are TGTGCCAGCGGGAGTAAAGGTTCGAACACTGAAGCCTTCTTT.

Of note for this clonotype: Because it lacks the conserved phenylalanine or tryptophan at the end, this CDR3 is likely a read error. The chain has TRBV5-1 and TRBJ1-2, with D uncertain. Germline CDR1 SGHRS, CDR2 YFSETQ. This CDR3 contains 12 residues. This chain's CDR3 is CASSLSEYGYTV. DNA of the CDR3: TGCGCTAGCAGCTTGAGCGAGTATGGCTACACCGTC.

The chain joins TRBV28 to TRBJ2-7, with D perhaps matching TRBD1 or TRBD2 (6 bases each). CDR3 size: 14 residues. V gave up 7 bases and J gave up 4 bases, with 17 bases separating them. CDR1 MDHEN and CDR2 SYDVKM come from the germline V gene. DNA for the CDR3: TGTGCCAGCACTCTCGGAGGGGGGCTATACGAGCAGTACGTC. Protein: CASTLGGGLYEQYV.

Concerning this clonotype itself: The CDR3 end shows no conserved phenylalanine or tryptophan, and so a read error is likely. V and J are TRBV4-1 and TRBJ1-1, with TRBD1 identical over 8 bases. The germline V gene encodes CDR1 MGHRA and CDR2 YSYEKL. The CDR3 consists of 16 residues. The CDR3 protein is CTSSQGDRGRDTEAFL. The CDR3 region has the DNA TGCACAAGCAGCCAAGGTGACAGGGGAAGGGACACTGAAGCTTTCTTA.